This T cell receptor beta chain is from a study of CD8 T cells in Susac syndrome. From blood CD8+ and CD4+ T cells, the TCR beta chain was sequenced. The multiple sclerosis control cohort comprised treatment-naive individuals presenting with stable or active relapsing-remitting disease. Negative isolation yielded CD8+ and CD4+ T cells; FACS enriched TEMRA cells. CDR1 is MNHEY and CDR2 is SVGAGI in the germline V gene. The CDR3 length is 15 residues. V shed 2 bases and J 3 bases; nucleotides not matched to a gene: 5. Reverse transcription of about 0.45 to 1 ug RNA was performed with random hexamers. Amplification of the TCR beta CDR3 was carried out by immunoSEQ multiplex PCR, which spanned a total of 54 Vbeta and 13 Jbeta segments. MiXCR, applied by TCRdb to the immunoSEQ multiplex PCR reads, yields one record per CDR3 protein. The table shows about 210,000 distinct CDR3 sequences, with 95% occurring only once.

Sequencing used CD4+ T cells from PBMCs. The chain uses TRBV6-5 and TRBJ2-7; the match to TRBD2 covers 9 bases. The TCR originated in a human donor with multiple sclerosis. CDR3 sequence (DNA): TGTGCCAGCAGTTACCCTCGCGGGAGGGGCTACGAGCAGTACTTC. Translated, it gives CASSYPRGRGYEQYF.